The 19 T cell receptor beta chains below all came from one sample that was sequenced in a study of control samples from healthy donors and cancer patients. Sequencing used immunoSEQ multiplex PCR; TCRdb keeps in-frame clones, though not all of them. The sample has about 180,000 clones; around 94% are singletons. Sequenced material: blood. The receptors here all came from a man aged 25-40 years in good health.

The chain is built from TRBV7-9 and TRBJ2-7; D is undetermined. Trimming pared 6 bases from V and 1 base from J, leaving 7 bases between. Looked up from germline, CDR1 is SEHNR and CDR2 is FQNEAQ (reference sequence). The CDR3 consists of 12 residues. The chain's CDR3 is CASSTGSYEQYF. CDR3 DNA sequence: TGTGCCAGCAGTACGGGTTCCTACGAGCAGTACTTC.

This clone was observed a handful of times. The rearrangement joins TRBV27 to TRBJ1-2; TRBD1 is a possible D gene (5 bases). Deletions cut 2 bases from V and 8 bases from J, with 15 bases between. CDR1 MNHEY and CDR2 SMNVEV come from the germline V gene (reference sequence). The CDR3 loop spans 14 amino acids. The CDR3 spells CASSLQGGWGGYTF. In nucleotides, the CDR3 is TGTGCCAGCAGTTTACAGGGAGGATGGGGCGGCTACACCTTC.

A few counts support this clone. The genes are TRBV29-1 and TRBJ2-7; TRBD2 aligns across 7 bases. This CDR3 is built from 13 residues. The junction had 8 bases not matched to a gene; V was cut back by 2 bases and J by 7 bases. The germline V gene has CDR1 SQVTM and CDR2 ANQGSEA. The CDR3, as DNA: TGCAGCGTTGAAATAAGAGGGGAGGGAGAGCAGTACTTC. It codes for CSVEIRGEGEQYF.

This clone showed up just a few times. The chain employs TRBV7-9 and TRBJ2-7; 10 bases match TRBD1. Germline-derived CDR1 and CDR2 are SEHNR and FQNEAQ (reference sequence). There are 16 residues in the CDR3. The V gene end was trimmed by 4 bases and the J gene end by 0 bases; junction bases not matched to a gene: 6. In DNA, the CDR3 is TGTGCCAGCAGCTCCGACCGGACAGGGGGCTCCTACGAGCAGTACTTC. It translates to CASSSDRTGGSYEQYF. Supplemented by reference TRBV7-9 and TRBJ2-7, the full variable domain reads DTGVSQNPRHKITKRGQNVTFRCDPISEHNRLYWYRQTLGQGPEFLTYFQNEAQLEKSRLLSDRFSAERPKGSFSTLEIQRTEQGDSAMYLCASSSDRTGGSYEQYFGPGTRLTVT.

V usage is TRBV7-9 and J usage is TRBJ2-2; D is perhaps TRBD1 (6 bases). Germline V gives CDR1 SEHNR, CDR2 FQNEAQ (reference sequence). The CDR3 sequence is 15 residues long. V was clipped by 4 bases and J by 0 bases, with 9 bases between them. The CDR3 bases are TGTGCCAGCAGCTCCTCAGGGGCGAACACCGGGGAGCTGTTTTTT. Encoded protein: CASSSSGANTGELFF. Full variable domain (outside the CDR3, taken from reference TRBV7-9 and TRBJ2-2): DTGVSQNPRHKITKRGQNVTFRCDPISEHNRLYWYRQTLGQGPEFLTYFQNEAQLEKSRLLSDRFSAERPKGSFSTLEIQRTEQGDSAMYLCASSSSGANTGELFFGEGSRLTVL.

CDR3 amino acids: CSASLGLGGSYNEQFF. The CDR3 nucleotides read TGCAGTGCTAGTTTAGGGTTGGGCGGGAGCTACAATGAGCAGTTCTTC. The chain has TRBV20-1 and TRBJ2-1, with 7 bases fitting TRBD2. V was clipped by 3 bases and J by 3 bases; unmatched bases: 11. The CDR3 covers 16 residues. CDR1 is DFQATT and CDR2 is SNEGSKA in the germline V gene (reference sequence).

V is TRBV9 and J is TRBJ2-2; TRBD2 might be the D (6 bases). The V end was cut by 0 bases, the J end by 1 base, with 13 bases between. Germline lookup yields CDR1 SGDLS and CDR2 YYNGEE. This CDR3 has 17 amino acids. The CDR3 DNA reads TGTGCCAGCAGCGTAGGGGGCCCAGCGGGGAACACCGGGGAGCTGTTTTTT. Translation: CASSVGGPAGNTGELFF.

The chain has TRBV6-6 and TRBJ1-6; no reliable D call. The ends were cut back, 6 bases at V and 7 bases at J, with 13 bases in the middle. This CDR3 spans 14 amino acids. Germline values: CDR1 MNHNY, CDR2 SVGAGI (reference sequence). DNA for the CDR3: TGTGCCAGCAGGAGCAAAGGAGTAAATTCACCCCTCCACTTT. It specifies CASRSKGVNSPLHF.

The gene calls are TRBV7-9 and TRBJ2-5, with D possibly being TRBD2 (6 bases). The CDR3 sequence is 15 residues long. Trimming cost V 5 bases and J 2 bases, with 15 bases left between them. Germline-derived CDR1 and CDR2 are SEHNR and FQNEAQ (reference sequence). The CDR3 nucleotides read TGTGCCAGCAGCCCTGGACTAACCACTCAAGAGACCCAGTACTTC. It encodes CASSPGLTTQETQYF.

The rearrangement joins TRBV4-1 to TRBJ2-1; a weak D match, TRBD2 (5 bases). The CDR3 covers 16 residues. Germline assignment: CDR1 MGHRA and CDR2 YSYEKL. V was pared by 2 bases and J by 0 bases, with 11 bases between. In DNA form, the CDR3 reads TGCGCCAGCAGCCAACAGGACTTTCCCTCCTACAATGAGCAGTTCTTC. Translated: CASSQQDFPSYNEQFF.

Turning to this clone: The same CDR3 arises from other DNA sequences in this sample as well. The rearrangement uses TRBV2 and TRBJ2-2; 11 bases are a match to TRBD2. With V trimmed by 5 bases and J by 5 bases, 4 bases remained unmatched. Germline V gene data show CDR1 as SNHLY and CDR2 as FYNNEI. CDR3 size: 15 residues. The CDR3 here is CASSPLAGGTGELFF. Here the CDR3 DNA reads TGTGCCAGCAGTCCTCTAGCGGGGGGAACCGGGGAGCTGTTTTTT.

The rearrangement joins TRBV7-9 to TRBJ2-1; D might be TRBD2 (6 bases). This CDR3 region has 12 residues. Germline V CDR1 and CDR2: SEHNR, FQNEAQ (reference sequence). V gave up 8 bases and J gave up 7 bases, with 12 bases separating them. In nucleotides, the CDR3 is TGTGCCAGCGGCCTAGCGCCTAATGAGCAGTTCTTC. It encodes CASGLAPNEQFF.

This chain joins TRBV21-1 and TRBJ2-1. TRBV21-1 corresponds to a pseudogene. This CDR3 is 16 amino acids long. This CDR3 is CASSNPLRNSYNEQFF. CDR3 in DNA: TGTGCCAGCAGTAACCCTCTCCGGAACTCCTACAATGAGCAGTTCTTC.

This clone occurred once. The rearrangement uses TRBV7-9 and TRBJ1-3; D is undetermined. This CDR3 is 15 amino acids long. V lost 5 bases and J lost 0, with 11 bases in between. Germline V gene lookup returns CDR1 SEHNR and CDR2 FQNEAQ (reference sequence). The CDR3 is CASSLDANSGNTIYF. For the CDR3, the DNA is TGTGCCAGCAGCCTCGACGCTAACTCTGGAAACACCATATATTTT.

The CDR3 nucleotides read TGTGCCAGCAGTGAAGAGGGGGGGCATCAGCCCCAGCATTTT. Translating it yields CASSEEGGHQPQHF. V usage is TRBV6-1 and J usage is TRBJ1-5; D perhaps matches TRBD1 (6 bases). The CDR3 has 14 residues. The germline V and J ends were trimmed by 1 base and 5 bases, with 9 bases remaining between them. From germline, CDR1 is MNHNS and CDR2 SASEGT.

Note on this clone: In the same sample, other DNA sequences code for this CDR3. The V call is TRBV9, the J call TRBJ1-3; 10 bases agree with TRBD1. V lost 2 bases to trimming and J lost 4 bases; unmatched junction nucleotides: 3. This CDR3 has 15 amino acids. Germline values: CDR1 SGDLS, CDR2 YYNGEE. CDR3 in DNA: TGTGCCAGCAGCGTTGGGACAGGGGTCGGAAACACCATATATTTT. It translates to CASSVGTGVGNTIYF.

The chain joins TRBV6-5 to TRBJ2-7, with D unclear. The CDR3 contains 14 residues. Deletions cut 2 bases from V and 2 bases from J, with 10 bases between. CDR1 MNHEY and CDR2 SVGAGI come from the germline V gene. CDR3 sequence (DNA): TGTGCCAGCAGTTACCGGAGTTTGCCCTACGAGCAGTACTTC. It yields the protein CASSYRSLPYEQYF.

This clone appeared a few times. The chain joins TRBV7-9 to TRBJ1-5; D is possibly TRBD1 (5 bases). This CDR3 has 15 amino acids. CDR1 SEHNR and CDR2 FQNEAQ come from the germline V gene (reference sequence). V was cut by 2 bases and J by 0 bases, with 8 bases left in between. CDR3 in amino acids: CASSLMGDSNQPQHF. DNA for the CDR3: TGTGCCAGCAGCTTAATGGGGGATAGCAATCAGCCCCAGCATTTT. The full variable domain, in which reference TRBV7-9 and TRBJ1-5 provide the parts outside the CDR3, is DTGVSQNPRHKITKRGQNVTFRCDPISEHNRLYWYRQTLGQGPEFLTYFQNEAQLEKSRLLSDRFSAERPKGSFSTLEIQRTEQGDSAMYLCASSLMGDSNQPQHFGDGTRLSIL.

This chain links TRBV15 with TRBJ1-2; the D is unclear. CDR3 length equals 14 residues. CDR1 LNHNV and CDR2 YYDKDF come from the germline V gene (reference sequence). The V end was cut by 9 bases, the J end by 2 bases, with 16 bases between. The DNA for the CDR3 is TGTGCCACAAATTCCCGAATAGGGAACTATGGCTACACCTTC. Protein product: CATNSRIGNYGYTF. The full variable domain, completed using reference TRBV15 and TRBJ1-2, is DAMVIQNPRYQVTQFGKPVTLSCSQTLNHNVMYWYQQKSSQAPKLLFHYYDKDFNNEADTPDNFQSRRPNTSFCFLDIRSPGLGDTAMYLCATNSRIGNYGYTFGSGTRLTVV.